A selection of T cell receptor beta chains follows, all from one sample in a study of T cell responses to AZD1222 COVID-19 vaccine. TCRdb's copy holds only in-frame clones and misses some; the assay was immunoSEQ multiplex PCR. The data show some 130,000 clones, less than 95% seen once. The specimen comprised peripheral blood, sampled on day 0 of AZD1222 vaccination. The receptor set was obtained from an adult in good health. Both conserved end residues are part of each CDR3. The D gene is left open where the match is weak. Rows give clone size only sometimes, using once, few, many, or a class for an expanded clone.

v_call	j_call	d_call	clone_size	cdr3_aa	cdr3_nt
TRBV2	TRBJ2-7	-	-	CATGERYEQYF	TGTGCCACCGGTGAAAGATACGAGCAGTACTTC
TRBV18	TRBJ2-7	-	-	CASSPPYTSYEQYF	TGTGCCAGCTCACCACCGTACACCAGTTACGAGCAGTACTTC
TRBV9	TRBJ1-5	-	few	CASSVVPNQPQHF	TGTGCCAGCAGCGTAGTGCCCAATCAGCCCCAGCATTTT
TRBV4-3	TRBJ2-1	TRBD1	few	CASSQGQGIRNEQFF	TGCGCCAGCAGCCAGGGACAGGGGATTCGCAATGAGCAGTTCTTC
TRBV6-5	TRBJ1-6	-	-	CASSYLRQNNSPLHF	TGTGCCAGCAGTTACCTCCGACAGAATAATTCACCCCTCCACTTT
TRBV27	TRBJ1-2	TRBD1	many	CASSFLDRAGYGYTF	TGTGCCAGCAGTTTCCTAGACAGGGCGGGCTATGGCTACACCTTC
TRBV15	TRBJ1-3	-	-	CAAGLGWGGGNTIYF	TGTGCCGCGGGCTTGGGTTGGGGCGGTGGAAACACCATATATTTT
TRBV9	TRBJ2-1	TRBD2	-	CASSFRGIERGGLNQFF	TGTGCCAGCAGCTTCCGAGGGATCGAGCGGGGGGGCCTCAATCAGTTCTTC
TRBV12-3/TRBV12-4	TRBJ2-3	-	-	CASTSTSTDTQYF	TGTGCCAGCACCTCGACTAGCACAGATACGCAGTATTTT
TRBV19	TRBJ2-1	TRBD1	-	CASTPSQGVLKDDEQFF	TGTGCCAGTACCCCCTCACAGGGGGTTTTGAAAGACGATGAGCAGTTCTTC
TRBV11-3	TRBJ2-2	TRBD2	-	CASRRGAGELFF	TGTGCCAGCAGGCGGGGGGCCGGGGAGCTGTTTTTT
TRBV11-3	TRBJ1-6	-	-	CASSFRFGSPLHF	TGTGCCAGCAGCTTCCGGTTTGGTTCACCCCTCCACTTT
TRBV6-5	TRBJ2-7	-	-	CASRFTGSYEQYF	TGTGCCAGCAGATTTACAGGATCCTACGAGCAGTACTTC
TRBV5-1	TRBJ2-2	-	-	CASRFSGNGELFF	TGCGCCAGCCGCTTTAGCGGAAACGGGGAGCTGTTTTTT
TRBV27	TRBJ1-5	-	-	CASSFYNQPQHF	TGTGCCAGCAGTTTCTACAATCAGCCCCAGCATTTT
TRBV7-9	TRBJ2-5	TRBD2	-	CASSYSTSEWTQYF	TGTGCCAGCAGCTATTCGACTAGCGAGTGGACCCAGTACTTC
TRBV29-1	TRBJ2-7	-	-	CSVEDIERSGEQYF	TGCAGCGTTGAAGATATAGAACGGTCCGGCGAGCAGTACTTC
TRBV30	TRBJ1-2	-	-	CAWGREGYGYTF	TGTGCCTGGGGGAGGGAGGGCTATGGCTACACCTTC
TRBV20-1	TRBJ2-5	-	-	CSATDRATQYF	TGCAGTGCTACCGACCGCGCGACCCAGTACTTC
TRBV7-9	TRBJ2-1	-	-	CASTSLEGEQFF	TGTGCCAGCACTTCCCTCGAGGGTGAGCAGTTCTTC
TRBV3-1/TRBV3-2	TRBJ2-3	-	-	CASSQLTGVDTQYF	TGTGCCAGCAGCCAACTCACCGGGGTAGATACGCAGTATTTT
TRBV18	TRBJ1-4	-	-	CASSPQGATNEKLFF	TGTGCCAGCTCACCCCAGGGAGCAACTAATGAAAAACTGTTTTTT
TRBV12-3/TRBV12-4	TRBJ2-1	-	-	CASRPEGGTEQFF	TGTGCCAGCAGACCTGAGGGCGGAACGGAGCAGTTCTTC
TRBV5-6	TRBJ2-1	TRBD2	-	CASSGTSGGKAYNEQFF	TGTGCCAGCAGCGGGACTAGCGGGGGGAAGGCCTACAATGAGCAGTTCTTC
TRBV4-3	TRBJ1-4	-	-	CATKADDTNEKLFF	TGCGCCACCAAGGCAGACGACACTAATGAAAAACTGTTTTTT
TRBV12-3/TRBV12-4	TRBJ2-5	-	-	CASSLPPETQYF	TGTGCCAGCAGCCTCCCTCCGGAGACCCAGTACTTC
TRBV27	TRBJ2-7	TRBD1	-	CASSFGTGPRSSYEQYF	TGTGCCAGCAGTTTCGGGACAGGGCCCAGGAGCTCCTACGAGCAGTACTTC